These 5 T cell receptor beta chains were sequenced from one sample in a study of blood T cell repertoires in COVID-19. TCRdb's copy holds only in-frame clones and misses some; the assay was immunoSEQ multiplex PCR. This sample has some 170,000 clones; over 75% occur once, and the top ten carry 6%. What was sequenced was PBMCs or T cells enriched from blood (not recorded which). The source of these receptors is a man aged 35 to 55 who had recovered from COVID-19.

The chain has TRBV19 and TRBJ1-1; TRBD1 is a possible D gene (5 bases). This CDR3 is built from 11 residues. The germline CDR1 and CDR2 sequences are LNHDA and SQIVND (reference sequence). The ends were cut back, 11 bases at V and 10 bases at J, with 17 bases in the middle. The CDR3, as DNA: TGTGCCGCCTGGGAGGGGTACGTAGCTTTCTTT. The encoded protein is CAAWEGYVAFF.

The gene calls are TRBV7-3 and TRBJ2-2; 10 bases map to TRBD2. Trimming took 5 bases from V and 6 from J; bases not matched to a gene: 6. The length of the CDR3 is 15 residues. CDR1 and CDR2 from the germline V gene are SGHTA and FQGTGA. This CDR3 is CASSPLAGVPGELFF. DNA of the CDR3: TGTGCCAGCAGCCCTCTAGCGGGGGTCCCCGGGGAGCTGTTTTTT. The whole variable domain, filled in from reference TRBV7-3 and TRBJ2-2, reads GAGVSQTPSNKVTEKGKYVELRCDPISGHTALYWYRQSLGQGPEFLIYFQGTGAADDSGLPNDRFFAVRPEGSVSTLKIQRTERGDSAVYLCASSPLAGVPGELFFGEGSRLTVL.

J is TRBJ1-4 and V is TRBV28; D possibly corresponds to TRBD1 (6 bases). CDR3 length: 16 amino acids. The germline V gene encodes CDR1 MDHEN and CDR2 SYDVKM. Trimming took off 5 bases at V and 8 bases at J, with 21 bases between the two ends. The CDR3 sequence: CASSPLFEGQGEKLFF. The CDR3, as DNA: TGTGCCAGCAGTCCCCTTTTCGAGGGGCAGGGGGAAAAACTGTTTTTT.

The chain employs TRBV11-2 and TRBJ1-2, with 10 bases identical to TRBD1. This CDR3 region has 15 residues. V lost 5 bases to trimming and J lost 4 bases; unmatched junction nucleotides: 7. Germline CDR1 SGHAT, CDR2 FQNNGV. The CDR3 region has the DNA TGTGCCAGCAGCCCTCGGGACAGGGGAAGCTATGGCTACACCTTC. Protein product: CASSPRDRGSYGYTF.

This chain connects TRBV7-6 to TRBJ2-7; a possible D gene is TRBD1 (5 bases). The CDR3 runs 15 residues. V lost 1 base, J lost 0 bases, and 10 bases lay in between. Germline loops: CDR1 SGHVS, CDR2 FNYEAQ. In nucleotides, the CDR3 is TGTGCCAGCAGCTTAGAGGGCAGGGTCTCCTACGAGCAGTACTTC. Protein: CASSLEGRVSYEQYF.